This T cell receptor beta chain was observed in a study of cytomegalovirus exposure and HLA in healthy donors. Study results and limitations: Later, an analysis found that TCR clusters from the first cohort tended to co-occur in the roughly 120 validation repertoires.

The germline gives CDR1 GTSNPN, CDR2 SVGIG (reference sequence). The V and J ends lost 2 bases and 10 bases respectively, with 15 bases between them. The length of the CDR3 is 13 residues. Sequencing used immunoSEQ multiplex PCR; TCRdb keeps in-frame clones, though not all of them. The sample has around 200,000 clones; 70% to 90% are singletons. Regarding this clone: As yet, its antigen is unknown.

Sequences were obtained from PBMCs. The J gene is TRBJ2-1, the V gene TRBV30, with D uncertain. This receptor was identified in a woman aged 18-30 years in good health and CMV-seronegative. The CDR3 coding sequence is TGTGCCTGGAGTCTCCTGCGGTCTGGCGAGCAGTTCTTC. This sequence encodes CAWSLLRSGEQFF.